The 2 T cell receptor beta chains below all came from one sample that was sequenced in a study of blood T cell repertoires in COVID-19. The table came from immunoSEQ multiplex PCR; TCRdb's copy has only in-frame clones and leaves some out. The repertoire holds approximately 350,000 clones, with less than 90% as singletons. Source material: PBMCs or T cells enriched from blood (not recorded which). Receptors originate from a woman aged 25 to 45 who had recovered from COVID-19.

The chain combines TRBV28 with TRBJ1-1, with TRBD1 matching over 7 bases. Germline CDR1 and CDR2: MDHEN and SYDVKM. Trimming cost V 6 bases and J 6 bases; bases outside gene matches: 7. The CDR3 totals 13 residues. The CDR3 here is CASSTGAPSEAFF. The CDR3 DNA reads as TGTGCCAGCAGCACAGGGGCCCCATCTGAAGCTTTCTTT.

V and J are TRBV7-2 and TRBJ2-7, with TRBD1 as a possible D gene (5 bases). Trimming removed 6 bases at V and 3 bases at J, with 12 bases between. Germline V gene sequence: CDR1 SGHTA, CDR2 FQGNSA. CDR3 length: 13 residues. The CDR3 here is CASSTTDDYEQYF. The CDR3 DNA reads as TGTGCCAGCAGTACGACAGATGACTACGAGCAGTACTTC.